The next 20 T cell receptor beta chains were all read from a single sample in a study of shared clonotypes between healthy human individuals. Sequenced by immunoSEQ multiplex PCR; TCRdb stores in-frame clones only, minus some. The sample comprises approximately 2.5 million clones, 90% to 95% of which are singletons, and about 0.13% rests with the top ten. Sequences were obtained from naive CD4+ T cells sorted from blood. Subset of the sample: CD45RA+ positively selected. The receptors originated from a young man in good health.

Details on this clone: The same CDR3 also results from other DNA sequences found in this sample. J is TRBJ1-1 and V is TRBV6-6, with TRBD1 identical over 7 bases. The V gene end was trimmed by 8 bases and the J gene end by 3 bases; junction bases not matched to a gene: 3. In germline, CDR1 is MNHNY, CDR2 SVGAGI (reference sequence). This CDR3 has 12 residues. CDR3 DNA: TGTGCCAGCGGCACAGGGGACACTGAAGCTTTCTTT. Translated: CASGTGDTEAFF.

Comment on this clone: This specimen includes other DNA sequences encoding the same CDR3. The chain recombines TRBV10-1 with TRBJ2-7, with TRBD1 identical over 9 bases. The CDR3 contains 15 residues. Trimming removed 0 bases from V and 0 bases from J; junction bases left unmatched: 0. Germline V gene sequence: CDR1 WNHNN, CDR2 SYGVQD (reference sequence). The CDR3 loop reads CASSESTGGSYEQYF. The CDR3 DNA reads TGCGCCAGCAGTGAGTCGACAGGGGGCTCCTACGAGCAGTACTTC.

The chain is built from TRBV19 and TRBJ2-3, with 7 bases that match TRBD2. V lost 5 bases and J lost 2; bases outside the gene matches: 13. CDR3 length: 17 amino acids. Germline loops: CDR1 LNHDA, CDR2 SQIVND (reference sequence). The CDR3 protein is CASSPTGLAEDTDTQYF. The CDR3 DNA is TGTGCCAGTAGTCCTACCGGGCTAGCGGAAGACACAGATACGCAGTATTTT.

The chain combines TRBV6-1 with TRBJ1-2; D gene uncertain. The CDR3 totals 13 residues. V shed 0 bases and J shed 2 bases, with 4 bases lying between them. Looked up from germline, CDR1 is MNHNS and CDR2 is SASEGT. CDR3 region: CASSEALNYGYTF. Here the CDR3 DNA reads TGTGCCAGCAGTGAAGCGCTAAACTATGGCTACACCTTC.

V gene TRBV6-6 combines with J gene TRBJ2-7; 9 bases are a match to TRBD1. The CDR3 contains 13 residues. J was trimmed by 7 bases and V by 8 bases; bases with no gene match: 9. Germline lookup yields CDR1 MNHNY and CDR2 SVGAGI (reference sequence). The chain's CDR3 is CASGTGLEGEQYF. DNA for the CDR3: TGTGCCAGCGGGACAGGGTTGGAGGGGGAGCAGTACTTC.

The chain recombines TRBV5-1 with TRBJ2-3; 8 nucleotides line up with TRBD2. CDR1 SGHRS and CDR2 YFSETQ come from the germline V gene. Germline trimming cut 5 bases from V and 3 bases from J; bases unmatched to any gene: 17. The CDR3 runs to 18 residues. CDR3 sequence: CASSLPPPSGGPTDTQYF. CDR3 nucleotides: TGCGCCAGCAGTTTACCACCCCCTTCGGGAGGGCCGACAGATACGCAGTATTTT.

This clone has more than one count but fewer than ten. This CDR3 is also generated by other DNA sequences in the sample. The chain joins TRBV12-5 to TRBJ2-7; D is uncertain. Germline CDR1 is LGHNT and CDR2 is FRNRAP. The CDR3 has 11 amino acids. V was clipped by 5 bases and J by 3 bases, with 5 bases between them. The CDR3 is CASGQSYEQYF. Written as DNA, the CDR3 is TGTGCTAGTGGTCAGAGCTACGAGCAGTACTTC. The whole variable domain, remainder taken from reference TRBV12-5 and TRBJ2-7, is DARVTQTPRHKVTEMGQEVTMRCQPILGHNTVFWYRQTMMQGLELLAYFRNRAPLDDSGMPKDRFSAEMPDATLATLKIQPSEPRDSAVYFCASGQSYEQYFGPGTRLTVT.

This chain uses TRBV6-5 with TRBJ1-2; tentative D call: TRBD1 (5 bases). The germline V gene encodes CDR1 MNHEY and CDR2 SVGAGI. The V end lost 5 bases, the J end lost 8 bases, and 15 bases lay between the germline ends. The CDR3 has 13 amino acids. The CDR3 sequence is CASSVWGSGGYTF. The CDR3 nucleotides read TGTGCCAGCAGTGTATGGGGGTCGGGCGGCTACACCTTC.

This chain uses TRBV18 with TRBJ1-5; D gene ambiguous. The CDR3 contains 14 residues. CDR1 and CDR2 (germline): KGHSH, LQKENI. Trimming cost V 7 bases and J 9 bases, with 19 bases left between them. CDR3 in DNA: TGTGCCAGCTTCCGGAAGGCTGGGGAGACGCCCCAGCATTTT. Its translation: CASFRKAGETPQHF.

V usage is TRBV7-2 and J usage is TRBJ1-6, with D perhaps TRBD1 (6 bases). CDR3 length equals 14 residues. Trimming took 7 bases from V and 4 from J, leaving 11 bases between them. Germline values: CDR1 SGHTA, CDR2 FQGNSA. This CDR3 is CASTADSYNSPLHF. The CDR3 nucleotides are TGTGCCAGCACCGCGGACAGTTATAATTCACCCCTCCACTTT.

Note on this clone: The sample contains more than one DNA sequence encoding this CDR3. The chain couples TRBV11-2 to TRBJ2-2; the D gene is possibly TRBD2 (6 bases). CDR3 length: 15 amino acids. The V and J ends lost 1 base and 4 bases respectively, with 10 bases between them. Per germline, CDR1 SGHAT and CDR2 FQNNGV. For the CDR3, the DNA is TGTGCCAGCAGCTTAGGATTGGGGGGCACCGGGGAGCTGTTTTTT. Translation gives CASSLGLGGTGELFF.

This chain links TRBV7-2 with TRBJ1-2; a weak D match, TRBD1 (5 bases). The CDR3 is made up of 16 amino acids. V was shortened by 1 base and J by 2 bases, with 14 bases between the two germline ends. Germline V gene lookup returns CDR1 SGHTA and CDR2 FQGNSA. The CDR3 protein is CASSLDIGGTNYGYTF. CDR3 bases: TGTGCCAGCAGCTTAGATATTGGGGGGACGAACTATGGCTACACCTTC. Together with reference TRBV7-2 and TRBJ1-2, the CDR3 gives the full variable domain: GAGVSQSPSNKVTEKGKDVELRCDPISGHTALYWYRQSLGQGLEFLIYFQGNSAPDKSGLPSDRFSAERTGGSVSTLTIQRTQQEDSAVYLCASSLDIGGTNYGYTFGSGTRLTVV.

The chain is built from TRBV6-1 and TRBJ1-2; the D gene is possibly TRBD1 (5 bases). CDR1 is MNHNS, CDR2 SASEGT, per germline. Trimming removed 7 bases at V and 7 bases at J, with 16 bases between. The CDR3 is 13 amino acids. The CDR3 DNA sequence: TGTGCCAGCATTTACAAGGGGACGAGTGGCTACACCTTC. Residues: CASIYKGTSGYTF.

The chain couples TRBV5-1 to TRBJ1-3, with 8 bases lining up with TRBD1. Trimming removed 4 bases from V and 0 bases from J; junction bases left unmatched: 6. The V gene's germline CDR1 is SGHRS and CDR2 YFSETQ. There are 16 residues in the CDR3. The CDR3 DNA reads TGCGCCAGCAGCCCCAACCAGGGGGCCTCTGGAAACACCATATATTTT. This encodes CASSPNQGASGNTIYF.

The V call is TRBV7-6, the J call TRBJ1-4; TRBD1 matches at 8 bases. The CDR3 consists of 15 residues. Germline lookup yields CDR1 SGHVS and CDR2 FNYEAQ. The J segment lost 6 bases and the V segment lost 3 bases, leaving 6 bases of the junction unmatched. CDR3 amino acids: CASSFLLRGHEKLFF. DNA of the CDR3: TGTGCCAGCAGCTTTTTACTCAGGGGGCATGAAAAACTGTTTTTT. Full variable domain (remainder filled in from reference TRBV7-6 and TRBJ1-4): GAGVSQSPRYKVTKRGQDVALRCDPISGHVSLYWYRQALGQGPEFLTYFNYEAQQDKSGLPNDRFSAERPEGSISTLTIQRTEQRDSAMYRCASSFLLRGHEKLFFGSGTQLSVL.

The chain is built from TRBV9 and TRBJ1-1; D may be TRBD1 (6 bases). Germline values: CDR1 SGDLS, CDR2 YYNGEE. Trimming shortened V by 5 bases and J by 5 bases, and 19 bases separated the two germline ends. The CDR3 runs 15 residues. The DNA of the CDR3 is TGTGCCAGCAGTCGGGAGGGGGGATCGAAGACTGAAGCTTTCTTT. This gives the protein CASSREGGSKTEAFF.

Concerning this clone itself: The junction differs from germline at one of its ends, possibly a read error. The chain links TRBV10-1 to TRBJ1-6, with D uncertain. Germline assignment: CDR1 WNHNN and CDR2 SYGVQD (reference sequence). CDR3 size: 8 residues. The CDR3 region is CASSQTVF. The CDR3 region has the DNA TGCGCCAGCAGTCAGACTGTGTTT.

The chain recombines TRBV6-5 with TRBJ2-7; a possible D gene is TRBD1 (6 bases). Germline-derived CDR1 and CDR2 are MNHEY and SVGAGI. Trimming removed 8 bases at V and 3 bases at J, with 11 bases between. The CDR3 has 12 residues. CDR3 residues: CASGRTDYEQYF. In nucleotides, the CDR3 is TGTGCCAGCGGCAGGACAGACTACGAGCAGTACTTC.

Here the CDR3 reads CASSTETEFNEKLFF. In DNA form, the CDR3 reads TGTGCCAGCAGCACCGAGACAGAGTTCAATGAAAAACTGTTTTTT. The V gene is TRBV21-1, the J gene TRBJ1-4; TRBD1 is the table's D call and was not checked against the DNA. TRBV21-1 is noted as a pseudogene. The CDR3 is 15 amino acids.

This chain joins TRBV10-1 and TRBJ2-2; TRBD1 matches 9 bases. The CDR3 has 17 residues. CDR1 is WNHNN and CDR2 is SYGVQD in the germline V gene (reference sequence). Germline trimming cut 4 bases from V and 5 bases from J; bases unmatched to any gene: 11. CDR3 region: CASSAGTGTGRTGELFF. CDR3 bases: TGCGCCAGCAGTGCAGGAACCGGGACAGGGAGGACCGGGGAGCTGTTTTTT.